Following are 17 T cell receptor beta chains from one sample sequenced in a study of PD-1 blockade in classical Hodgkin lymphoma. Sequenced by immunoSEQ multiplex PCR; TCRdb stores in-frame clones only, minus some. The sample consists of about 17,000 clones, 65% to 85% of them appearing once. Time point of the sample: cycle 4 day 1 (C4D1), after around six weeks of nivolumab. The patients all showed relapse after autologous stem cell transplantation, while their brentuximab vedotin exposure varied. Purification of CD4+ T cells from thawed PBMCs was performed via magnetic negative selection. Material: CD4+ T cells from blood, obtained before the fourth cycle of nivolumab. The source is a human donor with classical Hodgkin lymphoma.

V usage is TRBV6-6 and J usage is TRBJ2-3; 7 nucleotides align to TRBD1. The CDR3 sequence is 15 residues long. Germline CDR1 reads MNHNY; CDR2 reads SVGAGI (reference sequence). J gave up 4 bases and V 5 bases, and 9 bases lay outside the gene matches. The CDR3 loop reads CASSQLLGQPDTQYF. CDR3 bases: TGTGCCAGCAGTCAGCTTCTGGGACAGCCAGATACGCAGTATTTT.

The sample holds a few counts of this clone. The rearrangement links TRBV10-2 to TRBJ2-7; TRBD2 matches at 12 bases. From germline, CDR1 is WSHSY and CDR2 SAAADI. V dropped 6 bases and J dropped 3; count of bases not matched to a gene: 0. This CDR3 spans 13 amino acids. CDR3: CASRTSGSYEQYF. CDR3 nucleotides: TGCGCCAGCAGGACTAGCGGGAGCTACGAGCAGTACTTC.

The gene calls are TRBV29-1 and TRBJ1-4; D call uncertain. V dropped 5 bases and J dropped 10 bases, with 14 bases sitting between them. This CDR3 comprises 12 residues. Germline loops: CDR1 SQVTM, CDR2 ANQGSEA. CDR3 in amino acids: CSVLREGAKLFF. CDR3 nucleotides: TGCAGCGTTTTACGGGAGGGTGCAAAACTGTTTTTT.

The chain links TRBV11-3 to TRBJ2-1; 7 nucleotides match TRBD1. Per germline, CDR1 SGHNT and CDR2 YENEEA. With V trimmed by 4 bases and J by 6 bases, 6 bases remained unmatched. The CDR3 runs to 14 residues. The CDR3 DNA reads TGTGCCAGCAGCTCGTCCAGGGGGTCCAATGAGCAGTTCTTC. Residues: CASSSSRGSNEQFF.

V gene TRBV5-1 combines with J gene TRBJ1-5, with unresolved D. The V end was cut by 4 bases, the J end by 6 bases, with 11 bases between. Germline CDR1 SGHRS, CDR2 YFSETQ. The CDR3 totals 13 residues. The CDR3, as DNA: TGCGCCAGCAGCGCGACGGGGAGTCAGCCCCAGCATTTT. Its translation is CASSATGSQPQHF.

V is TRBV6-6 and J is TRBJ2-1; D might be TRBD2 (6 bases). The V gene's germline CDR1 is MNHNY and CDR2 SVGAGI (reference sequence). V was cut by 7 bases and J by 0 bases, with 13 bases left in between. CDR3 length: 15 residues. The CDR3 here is CASNGGTSSYNEQFF. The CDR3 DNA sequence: TGTGCCAGCAATGGCGGGACCAGCTCCTACAATGAGCAGTTCTTC.

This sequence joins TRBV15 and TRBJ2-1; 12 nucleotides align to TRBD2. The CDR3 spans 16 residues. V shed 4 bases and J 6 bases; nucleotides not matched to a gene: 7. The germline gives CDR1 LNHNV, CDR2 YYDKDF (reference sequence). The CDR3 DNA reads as TGTGCCACCAGCACCTTCGGACTAGCGGGAATCAATGAGCAGTTCTTC. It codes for CATSTFGLAGINEQFF.

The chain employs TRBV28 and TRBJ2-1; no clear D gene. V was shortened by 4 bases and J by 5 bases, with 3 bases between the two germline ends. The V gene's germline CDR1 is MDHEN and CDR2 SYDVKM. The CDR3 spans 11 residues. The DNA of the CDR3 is TGTGCCAGCAGTTCCAACAATGAGCAGTTCTTC. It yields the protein CASSSNNEQFF. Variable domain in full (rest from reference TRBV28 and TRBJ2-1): DVKVTQSSRYLVKRTGEKVFLECVQDMDHENMFWYRQDPGLGLRLIYFSYDVKMKEKGDIPEGYSVSREKKERFSLILESASTNQTSMYLCASSSNNEQFFGPGTRLTVL.

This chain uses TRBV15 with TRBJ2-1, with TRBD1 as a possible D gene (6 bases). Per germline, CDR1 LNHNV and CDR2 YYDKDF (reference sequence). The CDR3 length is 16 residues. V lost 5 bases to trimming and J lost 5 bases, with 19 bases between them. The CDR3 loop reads CATSRYSGTWDNEQFF. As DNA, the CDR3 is TGTGCCACCAGCCGGTACTCCGGGACATGGGACAATGAGCAGTTCTTC. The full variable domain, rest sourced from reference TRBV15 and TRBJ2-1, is DAMVIQNPRYQVTQFGKPVTLSCSQTLNHNVMYWYQQKSSQAPKLLFHYYDKDFNNEADTPDNFQSRRPNTSFCFLDIRSPGLGDTAMYLCATSRYSGTWDNEQFFGPGTRLTVL.

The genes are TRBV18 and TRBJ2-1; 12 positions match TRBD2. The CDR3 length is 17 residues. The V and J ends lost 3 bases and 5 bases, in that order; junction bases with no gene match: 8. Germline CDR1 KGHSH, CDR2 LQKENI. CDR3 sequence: CASSPRTGLAGNNEQFF. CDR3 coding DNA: TGTGCCAGCTCACCGAGGACGGGACTAGCGGGTAACAATGAGCAGTTCTTC.

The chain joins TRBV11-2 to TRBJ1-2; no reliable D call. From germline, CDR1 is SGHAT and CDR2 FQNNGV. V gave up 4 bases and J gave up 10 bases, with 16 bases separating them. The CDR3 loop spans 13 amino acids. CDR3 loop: CASSSPQMGVYTF. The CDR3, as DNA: TGTGCCAGCAGCTCACCGCAAATGGGAGTCTACACCTTC.

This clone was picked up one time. The CDR3 reads CATSRDRDKAREQYF. The CDR3 DNA reads as TGTGCCACCAGCAGAGACCGGGACAAAGCACGAGAGCAGTACTTC. The chain links TRBV15 to TRBJ2-7; D might be TRBD1 (6 bases). Trimming removed 0 bases from V and 7 bases from J, with 16 bases in between. Germline V gene sequence: CDR1 LNHNV, CDR2 YYDKDF (reference sequence). This CDR3 comprises 15 residues.

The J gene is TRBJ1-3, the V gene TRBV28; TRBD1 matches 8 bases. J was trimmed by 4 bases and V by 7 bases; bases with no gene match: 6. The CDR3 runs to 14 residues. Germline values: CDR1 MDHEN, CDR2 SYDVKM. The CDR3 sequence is CASKTGELGNTIYF. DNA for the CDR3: TGTGCCAGCAAGACAGGGGAATTGGGAAACACCATATATTTT.

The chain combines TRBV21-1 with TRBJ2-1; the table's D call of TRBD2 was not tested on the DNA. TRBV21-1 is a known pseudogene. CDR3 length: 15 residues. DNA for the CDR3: TGTGCCAGCAGCAACAGCGGGCTTGGATTGAATGAGCAGTTCTTC. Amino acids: CASSNSGLGLNEQFF.

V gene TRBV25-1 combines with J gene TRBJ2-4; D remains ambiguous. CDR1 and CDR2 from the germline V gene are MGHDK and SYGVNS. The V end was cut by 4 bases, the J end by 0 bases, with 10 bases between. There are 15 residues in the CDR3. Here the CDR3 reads CASSGQNLAKNIQYF. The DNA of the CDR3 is TGTGCCAGCAGTGGGCAGAATTTAGCCAAAAACATTCAGTACTTC.

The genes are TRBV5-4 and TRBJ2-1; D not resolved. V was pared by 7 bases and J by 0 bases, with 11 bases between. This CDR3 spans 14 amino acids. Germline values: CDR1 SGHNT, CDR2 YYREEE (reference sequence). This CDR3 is CASSTRSSYNEQFF. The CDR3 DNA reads TGTGCCAGCTCGACGCGAAGCTCCTACAATGAGCAGTTCTTC.

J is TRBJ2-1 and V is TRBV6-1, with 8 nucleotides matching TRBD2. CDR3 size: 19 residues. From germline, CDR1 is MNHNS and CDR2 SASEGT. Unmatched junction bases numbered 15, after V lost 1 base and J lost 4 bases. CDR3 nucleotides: TGTGCCAGCAGTGAAGGGCTGGGGTTCGCTAGCGGGCGTTACAATGAGCAGTTCTTC. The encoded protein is CASSEGLGFASGRYNEQFF.